This entry lists 10 T cell receptor beta chains sequenced from one sample in a study of technical replicates of blood from a handful of donors. Produced via immunoSEQ multiplex PCR; TCRdb's table is partial and in-frame only. The sample holds about 84,000 clones, less than 98% seen once. Sequenced: T cells isolated from PBMCs. The receptors stem from a human donor in good health.

V gene TRBV5-6 combines with J gene TRBJ1-4; D is uncertain. Germline V lookup: CDR1 SGHDT, CDR2 YYEEEE. This CDR3 is built from 14 residues. Trimming stripped 0 bases from V and 3 bases from J, with 6 bases between. CDR3 in DNA: TGTGCCAGCAGCTTGGACGGTTCTAATGAAAAACTGTTTTTT. It translates to CASSLDGSNEKLFF.

The chain joins TRBV6-1 to TRBJ2-3; 7 positions agree with TRBD1. Trimming took 6 bases from V and 11 from J; bases not matched to a gene: 11. CDR1 is MNHNS, CDR2 SASEGT, per germline. The CDR3 runs to 13 residues. The CDR3 is CASSGPGGWGQYF. CDR3 coding DNA: TGTGCCAGCAGCGGGCCAGGGGGTTGGGGGCAGTATTTT.

This chain links TRBV2 with TRBJ2-2; no clear D. CDR1 and CDR2 from the germline V gene are SNHLY and FYNNEI. V gave up 6 bases and J gave up 1 base, with 9 bases separating them. The CDR3 length is 14 residues. The CDR3: CASSPRGNTGELFF. CDR3 coding DNA: TGTGCCAGCAGCCCCAGAGGGAACACCGGGGAGCTGTTTTTT.

J is TRBJ2-1 and V is TRBV9, with D possibly TRBD2 on 5 matching bases. CDR1 and CDR2 (germline): SGDLS, YYNGEE. The CDR3 extends over 19 amino acids. Between the trimmed V and J ends, which lost 0 bases and 0 bases, there was a span of 19 bases. CDR3 protein: CASSVGVHTGYSSYNEQFF. The CDR3 nucleotides read TGTGCCAGCAGCGTAGGGGTCCACACGGGGTACAGCTCCTACAATGAGCAGTTCTTC.

This rearrangement joins TRBV5-6 to TRBJ2-7; 8 positions agree with TRBD2. This CDR3 has 15 residues. J lost 5 bases, V lost 0 bases, and 7 bases had no gene match. Germline assignment: CDR1 SGHDT and CDR2 YYEEEE. The DNA of the CDR3 is TGTGCCAGCAGCTTGGTGACGGGAGGGTGGAACGAGCAGTACTTC. It encodes CASSLVTGGWNEQYF. The complete variable domain, with remaining parts taken from reference TRBV5-6 and TRBJ2-7, reads DAGVTQSPTHLIKTRGQQVTLRCSPKSGHDTVSWYQQALGQGPQFIFQYYEEEERQRGNFPDRFSGHQFPNYSSELNVNALLLGDSALYLCASSLVTGGWNEQYFGPGTRLTVT.

The V gene is TRBV7-9, the J gene TRBJ2-1; D might be TRBD1 (5 bases). Per germline, CDR1 SEHNR and CDR2 FQNEAQ (reference sequence). Trimming removed 1 base from V and 9 bases from J, with 13 bases in between. The CDR3 has 14 amino acids. The CDR3 region has the DNA TGTGCCAGCAGCTTAGTGCAGGGTAAGGGTGAGCAGTTCTTC. Translating it yields CASSLVQGKGEQFF.

The rearrangement links TRBV6-1 to TRBJ2-2; a possible D gene is TRBD1 (5 bases). V dropped 1 base and J dropped 3 bases, with 9 bases sitting between them. This CDR3 spans 15 amino acids. Germline-derived CDR1 and CDR2 are MNHNS and SASEGT. The CDR3 sequence: CASSEVRADTGELFF. The CDR3 nucleotides are TGTGCCAGCAGTGAAGTCAGGGCGGACACCGGGGAGCTGTTTTTT.

The gene calls are TRBV19 and TRBJ1-2, with no clear D. The CDR3 totals 16 residues. Germline V gives CDR1 LNHDA, CDR2 SQIVND (reference sequence). The ends were cut back, 3 bases at V and 1 base at J, with 15 bases in the middle. Written as DNA, the CDR3 is TGTGCCAGTAGTATCACTGCGGCGCGTATTAACTATGGCTACACCTTC. Its translation is CASSITAARINYGYTF.

This sequence joins TRBV7-9 and TRBJ2-7; no definite D call. This CDR3 region has 12 residues. Germline V gene data show CDR1 as SEHNR and CDR2 as FQNEAQ (reference sequence). Trimming removed 5 bases from V and 4 bases from J, with 9 bases in between. This CDR3 is CASSRGAYEQYF. DNA for the CDR3: TGTGCCAGCAGCCGCGGTGCTTACGAGCAGTACTTC.

The chain recombines TRBV28 with TRBJ2-1; 9 nucleotides line up with TRBD2. From germline, CDR1 is MDHEN and CDR2 SYDVKM. This CDR3 is 17 amino acids long. J gave up 12 bases and V 2 bases, and 17 bases lay outside the gene matches. The CDR3 here is CASSLRRGRAGFGGQFF. CDR3 bases: TGTGCCAGCAGTTTACGTCGCGGGAGGGCCGGTTTTGGCGGGCAGTTCTTC.